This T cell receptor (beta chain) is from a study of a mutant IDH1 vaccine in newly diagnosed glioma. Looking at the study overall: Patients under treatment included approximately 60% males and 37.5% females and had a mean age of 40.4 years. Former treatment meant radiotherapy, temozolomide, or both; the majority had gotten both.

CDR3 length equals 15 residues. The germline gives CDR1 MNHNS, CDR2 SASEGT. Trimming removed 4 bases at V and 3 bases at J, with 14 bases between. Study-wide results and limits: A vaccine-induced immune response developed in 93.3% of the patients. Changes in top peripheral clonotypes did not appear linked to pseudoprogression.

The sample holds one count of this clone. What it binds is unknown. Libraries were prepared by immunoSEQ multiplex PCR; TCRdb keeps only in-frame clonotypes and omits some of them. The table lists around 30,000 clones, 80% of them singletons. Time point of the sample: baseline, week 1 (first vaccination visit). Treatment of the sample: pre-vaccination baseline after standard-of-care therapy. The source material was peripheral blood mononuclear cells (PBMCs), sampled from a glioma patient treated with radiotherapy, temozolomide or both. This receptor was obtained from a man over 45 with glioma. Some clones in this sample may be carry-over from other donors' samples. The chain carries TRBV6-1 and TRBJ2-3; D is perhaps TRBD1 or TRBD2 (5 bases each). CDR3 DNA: TGTGCCAGCAGTGGAACCGGGACCAAAACAGATACGCAGTATTTT. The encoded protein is CASSGTGTKTDTQYF.